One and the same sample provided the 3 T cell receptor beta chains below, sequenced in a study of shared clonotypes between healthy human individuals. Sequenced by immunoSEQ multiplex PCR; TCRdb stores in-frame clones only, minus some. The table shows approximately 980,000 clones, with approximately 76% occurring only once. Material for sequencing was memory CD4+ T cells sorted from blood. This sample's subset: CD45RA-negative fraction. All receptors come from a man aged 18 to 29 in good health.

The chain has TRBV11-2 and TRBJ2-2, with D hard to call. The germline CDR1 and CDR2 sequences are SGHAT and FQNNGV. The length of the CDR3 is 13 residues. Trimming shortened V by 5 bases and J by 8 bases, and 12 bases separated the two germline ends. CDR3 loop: CASSTRHGGELFF. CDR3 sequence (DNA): TGTGCCAGCAGCACCAGACACGGAGGGGAGCTGTTTTTT.

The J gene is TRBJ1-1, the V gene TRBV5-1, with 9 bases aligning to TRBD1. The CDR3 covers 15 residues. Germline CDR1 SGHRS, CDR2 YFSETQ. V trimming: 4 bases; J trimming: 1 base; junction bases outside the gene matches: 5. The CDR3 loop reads CASSIQGAGNTEAFF. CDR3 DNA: TGCGCCAGCAGCATACAGGGGGCAGGGAACACTGAAGCTTTCTTT.

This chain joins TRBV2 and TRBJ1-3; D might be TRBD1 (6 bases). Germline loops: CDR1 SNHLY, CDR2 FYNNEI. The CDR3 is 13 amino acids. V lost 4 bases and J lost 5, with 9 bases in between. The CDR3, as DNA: TGTGCCAGCAGTGCGGGACAAAGAAACACCATATATTTT. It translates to CASSAGQRNTIYF.